Each of the 32 T cell receptor beta chains below was sequenced from the same sample in a study of cytomegalovirus exposure and HLA in healthy donors. Primers for the PCR totalled 60 Vbeta and 13 Jbeta. Some clones are missing from TCRdb's copy, which holds only in-frame ones; the method was immunoSEQ multiplex PCR. The sample has some 210,000 clones; 85% to 90% are singletons. The sample was PBMCs. These receptors were obtained from a man aged 25-45 years in good health and CMV-seronegative.

J is TRBJ2-7 and V is TRBV7-9; D is ambiguous. The germline CDR1 and CDR2 sequences are SEHNR and FQNEAQ (reference sequence). Trimming stripped 5 bases from V and 7 bases from J, with 9 bases between. The CDR3 extends over 11 amino acids. The CDR3 is CASSPSDEQYF. CDR3 bases: TGTGCCAGCAGCCCCTCAGATGAGCAGTACTTC.

This rearrangement joins TRBV2 to TRBJ1-1; D perhaps matches TRBD1 (5 bases). Germline assignment: CDR1 SNHLY and CDR2 FYNNEI. The V end was cut by 7 bases, the J end by 0 bases, with 9 bases between. The CDR3 covers 13 residues. The CDR3 region is CASTGQLNTEAFF. CDR3 nucleotide sequence: TGTGCCAGCACAGGGCAGTTGAACACTGAAGCTTTCTTT.

The V and J genes are TRBV7-6 and TRBJ2-1; TRBD2 might be the D (5 bases). CDR3 length: 15 amino acids. CDR1 is SGHVS, CDR2 FNYEAQ, per germline. With 7 bases removed from V and 3 bases from J, the gap between germline ends came to 16 bases. The DNA of the CDR3 is TGTGCCAGCACCCCTCGGCTAGCAAGCTACAATGAGCAGTTCTTC. Residues: CASTPRLASYNEQFF.

The chain has TRBV9 and TRBJ2-5, with D perhaps TRBD1 (5 bases). The CDR3 is 15 residues long. Germline loops: CDR1 SGDLS, CDR2 YYNGEE. V lost 0 bases to trimming and J lost 2 bases, with 11 bases between them. In DNA form, the CDR3 reads TGTGCCAGCAGCGTAGGTCTGACAGATCAAGAGACCCAGTACTTC. It is translated as CASSVGLTDQETQYF.

Here the CDR3 reads CASSLVIIAGVAPYEQYF. The CDR3 region has the DNA TGTGCCAGCAGCTTGGTTATAATCGCAGGGGTGGCTCCCTACGAGCAGTACTTC. The chain is built from TRBV5-4 and TRBJ2-7; D perhaps matches TRBD1 (6 bases). Germline CDR1 is SGHNT and CDR2 is YYREEE (reference sequence). The CDR3 is 18 amino acids. V lost 0 bases to trimming and J lost 2 bases, with 21 bases between them.

The chain employs TRBV9 and TRBJ1-5, with TRBD1 as a possible D gene (6 bases). CDR3 size: 14 residues. Germline loops: CDR1 SGDLS, CDR2 YYNGEE. Trimming cost V 0 bases and J 5 bases, with 9 bases left between them. The CDR3 spells CASSVGPGDQPQHF. CDR3 bases: TGTGCCAGCAGCGTAGGGCCAGGGGATCAGCCCCAGCATTTT.

V gene TRBV5-1 combines with J gene TRBJ2-1; D is unclear. Germline V gives CDR1 SGHRS, CDR2 YFSETQ. The length of the CDR3 is 14 residues. Trimming left V 0 bases short and J 5 bases short, with 9 bases between. CDR3 nucleotides: TGCGCCAGCAGCTTGGGGGCCCCAGACAATGAGCAGTTCTTC. As protein: CASSLGAPDNEQFF.

As regards this clone: The junction departs from germline at one end; a sequencing error may be responsible. The chain links TRBV19 to TRBJ2-6, with 9 positions matching TRBD1. The CDR3 covers 18 residues. Germline CDR1 LNHDA, CDR2 SQIVND (reference sequence). The CDR3, as DNA: TGTGCCAGTAGTCGGCCCGGGACAGGGATCTCTGGGGCCAACGGCCTGACTTTC. Its translation: CASSRPGTGISGANGLTF.

A word on this clone: The junction does not match germline at one end; this may be a read error. The V call is TRBV5-4, the J call TRBJ2-4; 11 bases line up with TRBD2. Per germline, CDR1 SGHNT and CDR2 YYREEE (reference sequence). CDR3 length: 15 amino acids. In DNA form, the CDR3 reads TGTGCCAGCAGCAATAGCGGGGGGGCCAAAAACAGTCAGTACTTC. This sequence encodes CASSNSGGAKNSQYF.

The V and J genes are TRBV7-9 and TRBJ2-1; 9 bases are shared with TRBD2. Germline CDR1 reads SEHNR; CDR2 reads FQNEAQ (reference sequence). This CDR3 has 15 residues. Germline trimming cut 1 base from V and 6 bases from J; bases unmatched to any gene: 4. The CDR3 region is CASSLVGLARNEQFF. The DNA for the CDR3 is TGTGCCAGCAGCTTAGTTGGACTAGCGCGCAATGAGCAGTTCTTC.

The V and J genes are TRBV7-9 and TRBJ2-1; 7 bases are shared with TRBD2. The CDR3 contains 14 residues. Germline CDR1 and CDR2: SEHNR and FQNEAQ (reference sequence). V was pared by 8 bases and J by 4 bases, with 8 bases of the junction left unmatched. The chain's CDR3 is CASSPGGYYNEQFF. The CDR3 nucleotides are TGTGCCAGCTCCCCGGGGGGATATTACAATGAGCAGTTCTTC.

The CDR3 DNA reads as TGTGCCAGCAGTGAAGGACAGGGTGTAACCGGGGAGCTGTTTTTT. Translating gives CASSEGQGVTGELFF. The chain uses TRBV6-1 and TRBJ2-2; 7 bases are a match to TRBD1. Unmatched junction bases numbered 4, after V lost 1 base and J lost 5 bases. The CDR3 loop spans 15 amino acids. CDR1 MNHNS and CDR2 SASEGT come from the germline V gene.

The V call is TRBV10-3, the J call TRBJ1-2, with a tentative D call TRBD1 (6 bases). Trimming cost V 6 bases and J 6 bases, with 14 bases left between them. The CDR3 length is 13 residues. Per germline, CDR1 ENHRY and CDR2 SYGVKD. CDR3 in DNA: TGTGCCATCAGATTACAGGGTCATGATGGCTACACCTTC. Amino acid sequence: CAIRLQGHDGYTF.

The V gene is TRBV11-2, the J gene TRBJ2-7, with 9 nucleotides matching TRBD1. V trimming: 0 bases; J trimming: 0 bases; junction bases outside the gene matches: 6. Per the germline V gene, CDR1 is SGHAT and CDR2 is FQNNGV. The CDR3 sequence is 17 residues long. The CDR3, as DNA: TGTGCCAGCAGCTTAGACCAGGGACAGGGCTTCTCCTACGAGCAGTACTTC. Encoded protein: CASSLDQGQGFSYEQYF.

The V and J genes are TRBV28 and TRBJ1-2, with 9 bases identical to TRBD1. The junction had 6 bases not matched to a gene; V was cut back by 7 bases and J by 0 bases. The CDR3 spans 15 residues. Germline V gene sequence: CDR1 MDHEN, CDR2 SYDVKM. The CDR3: CASNKGQGPNYGYTF. The CDR3 DNA is TGTGCCAGCAACAAGGGACAGGGTCCTAACTATGGCTACACCTTC.

The chain uses TRBV6-5 and TRBJ1-4; no definite D call. Trimming took 4 bases from V and 4 from J, leaving 16 bases between them. This CDR3 spans 16 amino acids. The V gene's germline CDR1 is MNHEY and CDR2 SVGAGI. The CDR3, as DNA: TGTGCCAGCAGTTCTCGATACAGCACAGTTAATGAAAAACTGTTTTTT. Encoded protein: CASSSRYSTVNEKLFF.

The chain recombines TRBV7-2 with TRBJ1-6, with D possibly TRBD1 on 5 matching bases. This CDR3 spans 16 amino acids. V gave up 3 bases and J gave up 8 bases, with 17 bases separating them. Germline V gives CDR1 SGHTA, CDR2 FQGNSA. The CDR3 nucleotides are TGTGCCAGCAGCTTCATCCGGGGGGATGGGCATTCACCCCTCCACTTT. This encodes CASSFIRGDGHSPLHF.

V is TRBV4-2 and J is TRBJ1-3, with TRBD1 as a possible D gene (6 bases). Trimming pared 4 bases from V and 0 bases from J, leaving 10 bases between. This CDR3 is 15 amino acids long. The germline gives CDR1 LGHNA, CDR2 YNFKEQ. The DNA of the CDR3 is TGTGCCAGCAGCCCAAGACAGGTCTCTGGAAACACCATATATTTT. Residues: CASSPRQVSGNTIYF.

The V gene is TRBV2, the J gene TRBJ1-5; 7 bases match TRBD1. This CDR3 comprises 15 residues. V lost 8 bases, J lost 4 bases, and 11 bases stayed unmatched. The V gene's germline CDR1 is SNHLY and CDR2 FYNNEI. The CDR3 loop reads CASAGAQGRNQPQHF. The CDR3, as DNA: TGTGCCAGCGCCGGGGCACAGGGGCGGAATCAGCCCCAGCATTTT. Together with reference TRBV2 and TRBJ1-5, the CDR3 gives the full variable domain: EPEVTQTPSHQVTQMGQEVILRCVPISNHLYFYWYRQILGQKVEFLVSFYNNEISEKSEIFDDQFSVERPDGSNFTLKIRSTKLEDSAMYFCASAGAQGRNQPQHFGDGTRLSIL.

The chain uses TRBV2 and TRBJ2-3; possibly TRBD2 for D (6 bases). The CDR3 covers 14 residues. Trimming removed 6 bases from V and 4 bases from J, with 14 bases in between. Germline lookup yields CDR1 SNHLY and CDR2 FYNNEI. The CDR3, as DNA: TGTGCCAGCAGGGAAATTCGGGGGTCAGATACGCAGTATTTT. Translated, it gives CASREIRGSDTQYF.

This chain joins TRBV6-6 and TRBJ1-5; D is uncertain. The CDR3 sequence is 14 residues long. CDR1 MNHNY and CDR2 SVGAGI come from the germline V gene (reference sequence). The V gene lost 5 bases and the J gene lost 2 bases, with 10 bases spanning the gap. CDR3 DNA sequence: TGTGCCAGCAGTCCCCAGGTTGGCAATCAGCCCCAGCATTTT. Its protein product is CASSPQVGNQPQHF.

Details on this clone: One end of the junction fails to match germline, which may point to a read error. This chain links TRBV29-1 with TRBJ2-3; the D gene is possibly TRBD2 (6 bases). CDR1 is SQVTM, CDR2 ANQGSEA, per germline. This CDR3 region has 12 residues. CDR3 coding DNA: TGCAGCGTTGTTAGCGGCCCAGATACGCCGTATTTT. Translation gives CSVVSGPDTPYF.

V is TRBV28 and J is TRBJ1-3; no clear D gene. This CDR3 contains 13 residues. Germline V gives CDR1 MDHEN, CDR2 SYDVKM. Trimming left V 4 bases short and J 4 bases short, with 8 bases between. The chain's CDR3 is CASSSAVGNTIYF. CDR3 nucleotide sequence: TGTGCCAGCAGTTCCGCAGTCGGAAACACCATATATTTT.

The rearrangement links TRBV18 to TRBJ2-4; TRBD1 is a possible D gene (5 bases). Trimming removed 1 base from V and 0 bases from J, with 13 bases in between. CDR1 and CDR2 (germline): KGHSH, LQKENI. The CDR3 runs to 17 residues. The DNA for the CDR3 is TGTGCCAGCTCACCACTACAGGATTTTCTAGCCAAAAACATTCAGTACTTC. It translates to CASSPLQDFLAKNIQYF.

This clone is a singleton in its sample. The chain uses TRBV5-1 and TRBJ1-1, with D unresolved. V lost 5 bases and J 8 bases, leaving 19 bases between the germline ends. Germline CDR1 is SGHRS and CDR2 is YFSETQ. CDR3 length equals 14 residues. The CDR3 DNA follows: TGCGCCAGCAGACTAACCCCTGTCTCCGGCGAAGCTTTCTTT. This translates into CASRLTPVSGEAFF.

V usage is TRBV6-7 and J usage is TRBJ1-5; 8 positions match TRBD1. TRBV6-7 is an ORF; its function is uncertain. The CDR3 sequence is 15 residues long. V shed 10 bases, J shed 2 bases, and the junction held 10 bases outside the gene matches. The chain's CDR3 is CANWDGQGRNQPQHF. The CDR3 nucleotides read TGTGCCAACTGGGATGGACAGGGTCGCAATCAGCCCCAGCATTTT.

The chain uses TRBV5-1 and TRBJ2-3; possible D gene TRBD1, 6 bases. V was shortened by 6 bases and J by 4 bases, with 18 bases between the two germline ends. The CDR3 consists of 15 residues. Germline V gene sequence: CDR1 SGHRS, CDR2 YFSETQ. This chain's CDR3 is CASMGKLGAPDTQYF. The CDR3 nucleotides read TGCGCCAGCATGGGTAAATTGGGGGCCCCAGATACGCAGTATTTT.

This chain links TRBV29-1 with TRBJ2-7; 8 bases line up with TRBD1. The CDR3 runs 14 residues. V trimming: 6 bases; J trimming: 2 bases; junction bases outside the gene matches: 9. Germline loops: CDR1 SQVTM, CDR2 ANQGSEA. CDR3 sequence reads: CSVLDPGQAYEQYF. CDR3 DNA: TGCAGCGTCCTCGACCCGGGACAGGCCTACGAGCAGTACTTC.

The chain couples TRBV5-1 to TRBJ2-3; unclear D gene. V was pared by 1 base and J by 4 bases, with 7 bases between. The CDR3 length is 13 residues. Per the germline V gene, CDR1 is SGHRS and CDR2 is YFSETQ. The CDR3 sequence: CASSLSGPDTQYF. The CDR3 bases are TGCGCCAGCAGCTTGAGTGGCCCAGATACGCAGTATTTT.

The chain recombines TRBV4-1 with TRBJ1-5; weak D call: TRBD1 (6 bases). Trimming removed 1 base at V and 2 bases at J, with 12 bases between. The length of the CDR3 is 16 residues. Germline loops: CDR1 MGHRA, CDR2 YSYEKL. The CDR3 region is CASSQVQDSGNQPQHF. The CDR3 DNA reads as TGCGCCAGCAGCCAAGTTCAGGACAGTGGCAATCAGCCCCAGCATTTT.

The V call is TRBV18, the J call TRBJ2-7; TRBD1 matches 10 bases. Germline V gives CDR1 KGHSH, CDR2 LQKENI. The J segment lost 3 bases and the V segment lost 6 bases, leaving 8 bases of the junction unmatched. The CDR3 sequence is 15 residues long. The CDR3 DNA reads TGTGCCAGCTCGCTGGGTAGGACAGGGGGCTACGAGCAGTACTTC. As protein: CASSLGRTGGYEQYF. The whole variable domain, filled in from reference TRBV18 and TRBJ2-7, reads NAGVMQNPRHLVRRRGQEARLRCSPMKGHSHVYWYRQLPEEGLKFMVYLQKENIIDESGMPKERFSAEFPKEGPSILRIQQVVRGDSAAYFCASSLGRTGGYEQYFGPGTRLTVT.

The CDR3 reads CATSGVAPGNTIYF. CDR3 bases: TGTGCCACCTCCGGGGTCGCTCCTGGAAACACCATATATTTT. The gene calls are TRBV18 and TRBJ2-2; D ambiguous. TRBJ1-3 matches the DNA end more closely, so the J call is doubtful. The CDR3 contains 14 residues. Germline-derived CDR1 and CDR2 are KGHSH and LQKENI.